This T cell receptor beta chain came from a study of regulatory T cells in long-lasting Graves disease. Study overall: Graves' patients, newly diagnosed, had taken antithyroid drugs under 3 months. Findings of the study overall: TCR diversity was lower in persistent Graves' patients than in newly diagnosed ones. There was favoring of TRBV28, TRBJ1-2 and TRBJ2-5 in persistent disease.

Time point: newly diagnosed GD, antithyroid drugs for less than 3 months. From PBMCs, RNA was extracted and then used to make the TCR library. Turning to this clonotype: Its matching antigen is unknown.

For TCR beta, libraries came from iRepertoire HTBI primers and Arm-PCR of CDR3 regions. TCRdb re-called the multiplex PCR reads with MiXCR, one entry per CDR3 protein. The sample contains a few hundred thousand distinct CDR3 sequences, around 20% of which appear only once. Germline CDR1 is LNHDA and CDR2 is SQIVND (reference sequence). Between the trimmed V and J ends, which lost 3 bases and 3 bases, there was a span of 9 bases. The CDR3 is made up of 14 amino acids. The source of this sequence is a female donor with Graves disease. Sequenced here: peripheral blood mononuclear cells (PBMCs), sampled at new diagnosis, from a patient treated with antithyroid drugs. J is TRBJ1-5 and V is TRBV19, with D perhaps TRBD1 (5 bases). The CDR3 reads CASSINRNNQPQHF. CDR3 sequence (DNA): TGTGCCAGTAGTATCAACAGGAACAATCAGCCCCAGCATTTT.